This T cell receptor beta chain was identified in a study of CD8+ T cells in alopecia areata. On the study more broadly: Those treated were given oral tofacitinib at 5 to 10 mg twice daily.

In the case of this clone: Its antigen is not known.

Collection of lesional scalp punch biopsies and peripheral blood was performed in alopecia areata patients. PBMC-derived CD4+ and CD8+ T cells were sorted. Study results and caveats: Scalp samples also contribute reads from the resident alphabeta T cells found in normal skin.

The V gene lost 2 bases and the J gene lost 2 bases, with 9 bases spanning the gap. The CDR3 is 13 amino acids. Germline V lookup: CDR1 GTSNPN, CDR2 SVGIG (reference sequence). The authors extracted RNA and reverse transcribed it into cDNA as the sequencing template. The data were produced by immunoSEQ multiplex PCR, yet TCRdb's version contains in-frame clones alone and is incomplete. The table records about 250,000 clones, roughly two thirds of them present only once. The clonotype was recovered from a human donor with alopecia areata. The chain links TRBV30 to TRBJ1-1; no clear D gene. The sample consisted of CD4+ T cells sorted from blood, taken at week 0. The CDR3 DNA follows: TGTGCCTGGAGTAAACAGTCAAACACTGAAGCTTTCTTT. This encodes CAWSKQSNTEAFF.